The 27 T cell receptor beta chains listed next were all sequenced from one sample in a study of response to subunit inactivated influenza vaccine. TCRdb ran MiXCR on the RT-PCR reads and lists one entry per CDR3 protein. The sample has around 750,000 distinct CDR3 sequences, about 20% seen once. Material: PBMCs from blood, obtained about 5 days after vaccination. The source of these receptors is a middle-aged man who received an inactivated influenza vaccine.

The chain recombines TRBV6-2 or TRBV6-3 with TRBJ2-7; no reliable D call. The V end was cut by 5 bases, the J end by 3 bases, with 14 bases between. The germline gives CDR1 MNHEY, CDR2 SVGEGT. The CDR3 has 14 amino acids. The CDR3, as DNA: TGTGCCAGCAGTCGATGGACCGGAAACTACGAGCAGTACTTC. Residues: CASSRWTGNYEQYF.

The genes are TRBV7-7 and TRBJ2-1; D gene ambiguous. V was clipped by 1 base and J by 8 bases, with 12 bases between them. Germline assignment: CDR1 SSHAT and CDR2 FNYEAQ (reference sequence). The CDR3 runs to 14 residues. The CDR3 DNA sequence: TGTGCCAGCAGCTTAGTAGTGGGATCTGATGAGCAGTTCTTC. Translated, it gives CASSLVVGSDEQFF.

This clonotype was observed a single time. The chain joins TRBV5-1 to TRBJ2-5; 11 bases fit TRBD2. J was trimmed by 4 bases and V by 6 bases; bases with no gene match: 5. The germline V gene has CDR1 SGHRS and CDR2 YFSETQ. The CDR3 sequence is 14 residues long. The CDR3 region is CASTLAGGGETQYF. In DNA, the CDR3 is TGCGCCAGCACCCTAGCGGGGGGTGGAGAGACCCAGTACTTC.

Only a few counts were recorded for this clonotype. The rearrangement links TRBV5-1 to TRBJ2-3; perhaps D is TRBD1 or TRBD2 (5 bases each). The germline V gene has CDR1 SGHRS and CDR2 YFSETQ. Trimming took off 2 bases at V and 2 bases at J, with 9 bases between the two ends. The CDR3 has 14 residues. The CDR3 is CASSFGANTDTQYF. CDR3 in DNA: TGCGCCAGCAGCTTCGGGGCAAACACAGATACGCAGTATTTT.

This clonotype has just a few counts. This chain joins TRBV28 and TRBJ2-1; D uncertain. Trimming removed 3 bases at V and 8 bases at J, with 23 bases between. CDR1 and CDR2 (germline): MDHEN, SYDVKM. This CDR3 region has 17 residues. The CDR3 DNA is TGTGCCAGCAGTTTGGCGAGGTTGCAACCCCTGTCCGATGAGCAGTTCTTC. Translated: CASSLARLQPLSDEQFF.

As regards this clonotype: A read error may account for a junction end that differs from germline. This chain joins TRBV20-1 and TRBJ2-1, with 14 bases identical to TRBD2. The CDR3 totals 14 residues. Germline values: CDR1 DFQATT, CDR2 SNEGSKA (reference sequence). CDR3 coding DNA: TGCAGTGTTAGACTAGCGGGGGGGCCCAATGAGCAGTTCTTC. Amino acid sequence: CSVRLAGGPNEQFF.

This sequence joins TRBV11-3 and TRBJ2-3, with D possibly TRBD1 on 5 matching bases. The V gene lost 1 base and the J gene lost 5 bases, with 16 bases spanning the gap. Germline V CDR1 and CDR2: SGHNT, YENEEA. The CDR3 loop spans 16 amino acids. CDR3 in DNA: TGTGCCAGCAGCTTAGGAAGCAGGGCGCACGGAGATACGCAGTATTTT. Translated, it gives CASSLGSRAHGDTQYF.

The V call is TRBV20-1, the J call TRBJ1-4, with D possibly being TRBD1 (5 bases). The CDR3 is 14 residues long. The germline V gene has CDR1 DFQATT and CDR2 SNEGSKA (reference sequence). With 6 bases removed from V and 5 bases from J, the gap between germline ends came to 16 bases. This CDR3 is CSAPGTPENEKLFF. The CDR3 DNA reads as TGCAGTGCACCCGGGACCCCCGAAAATGAAAAACTGTTTTTT.

This clonotype occurred a few times. The chain employs TRBV12-3 or TRBV12-4 and TRBJ1-6; tentatively, D is TRBD1 (5 bases). The CDR3 has 14 residues. The V end lost 2 bases, the J end lost 12 bases, and 14 bases lay between the germline ends. The CDR3 nucleotides read TGTGCCAGCAGTTTATATGGGACGGACGGACCCCTCCACTTT. Translation: CASSLYGTDGPLHF.

The rearrangement uses TRBV21-1 and TRBJ1-1. TRBV21-1 is a recognized pseudogene. The CDR3 is 13 amino acids. CDR3 coding DNA: TGTGCCAGCAGTCGGAGGGAGGACACTGAAGCTTTCTTT. Its protein is CASSRREDTEAFF.

This clonotype was seen repeatedly, ten times or more. The V gene is TRBV6-5, the J gene TRBJ2-7, with 9 bases identical to TRBD2. Germline V gives CDR1 MNHEY, CDR2 SVGAGI. J lost 2 bases, V lost 0 bases, and 2 bases had no gene match. The CDR3 runs to 15 residues. CDR3 protein: CASSYSLAGTYEQYF. The CDR3 region has the DNA TGTGCCAGCAGTTACTCTCTAGCGGGGACCTACGAGCAGTACTTC.

This clonotype was counted many times. The chain couples TRBV11-1 to TRBJ2-1, with 14 nucleotides matching TRBD2. The CDR3 has 20 amino acids. The germline CDR1 and CDR2 sequences are SGHAT and FQDESV (reference sequence). Losses at the gene ends were 2 bases for V and 0 bases for J; bases not matched to a gene: 9. CDR3 region: CASSLNRGLAGEFSYNEQFF. CDR3 in DNA: TGTGCCAGCAGCTTAAACCGGGGACTAGCGGGAGAGTTCTCCTACAATGAGCAGTTCTTC.

This clonotype has more than one count but fewer than ten. The J gene is TRBJ2-5, the V gene TRBV5-6; D call uncertain. Germline lookup yields CDR1 SGHDT and CDR2 YYEEEE. The ends were cut back, 0 bases at V and 3 bases at J, with 9 bases in the middle. There are 14 residues in the CDR3. CDR3 protein: CASSLGRNEETQYF. The CDR3 DNA sequence: TGTGCCAGCAGCTTGGGACGGAACGAAGAGACCCAGTACTTC.

This clonotype was seen a handful of times. CDR3 protein: CASSHGAGGSNEQFF. CDR3 in DNA: TGTGCCAGCAGCCACGGGGCGGGAGGGTCCAATGAGCAGTTCTTC. The chain uses TRBV7-9 and TRBJ2-1, with 9 bases that match TRBD2. The germline V gene has CDR1 SEHNR and CDR2 FQNEAQ (reference sequence). This CDR3 spans 15 amino acids. V shed 5 bases and J 6 bases; nucleotides not matched to a gene: 8.

This clonotype was found a few times. CDR3 DNA sequence: TGTGCCAGCAGCGCTAGCGGGAGTCAACGAGAGACCCAGTACTTC. Translating gives CASSASGSQRETQYF. The J gene is TRBJ2-5, the V gene TRBV9; 10 nucleotides align to TRBD2. This CDR3 region has 15 residues. Looked up from germline, CDR1 is SGDLS and CDR2 is YYNGEE. Trimming took 3 bases from V and 4 from J; bases not matched to a gene: 6.

This chain uses TRBV20-1 with TRBJ2-5; D gene uncertain. CDR3 length: 14 amino acids. CDR1 DFQATT and CDR2 SNEGSKA come from the germline V gene (reference sequence). V dropped 6 bases and J dropped 7 bases, with 21 bases sitting between them. CDR3 sequence (DNA): TGCAGTGCCCAGCATCATATGGGTGGTTGGACCCAGTACTTC. Translating gives CSAQHHMGGWTQYF.

V and J are TRBV20-1 and TRBJ1-5; D gene ambiguous. Per germline, CDR1 DFQATT and CDR2 SNEGSKA (reference sequence). This CDR3 comprises 13 residues. Trimming stripped 1 base from V and 2 bases from J, with 6 bases between. CDR3 amino acids: CSARGAGNQPQHF. The CDR3, as DNA: TGCAGTGCTAGAGGGGCAGGCAATCAGCCCCAGCATTTT.

This clonotype has at least ten counts. The V gene is TRBV12-3 or TRBV12-4, the J gene TRBJ2-7; 8 bases match TRBD2. The CDR3 has 14 residues. V lost 8 bases, J lost 7 bases, and 13 bases stayed unmatched. The CDR3: CASGPISGGGEQYF. The CDR3 DNA reads as TGTGCCAGCGGGCCGATAAGCGGGGGAGGGGAGCAGTACTTC.

This clonotype has only a few counts. V is TRBV5-1 and J is TRBJ2-1, with 10 bases matching TRBD2. Germline CDR1 is SGHRS and CDR2 is YFSETQ. The CDR3 loop spans 13 amino acids. With 4 bases clipped from V and 10 bases from J, the junction kept 5 bases outside the gene matches. The CDR3 sequence: CASSAELAGEQFF. The CDR3 region has the DNA TGCGCCAGCAGCGCAGAACTAGCGGGAGAGCAGTTCTTC. The whole variable domain, remainder taken from reference TRBV5-1 and TRBJ2-1, is KAGVTQTPRYLIKTRGQQVTLSCSPISGHRSVSWYQQTPGQGLQFLFEYFSETQRNKGNFPGRFSGRQFSNSRSEMNVSTLELGDSALYLCASSAELAGEQFFGPGTRLTVL.

CDR3 protein: CASSIEQMQYF. Written as DNA, the CDR3 is TGTGCCAGCAGCATCGAGCAGATGCAGTACTTC. The chain recombines TRBV5-5 with TRBJ2-7; D ambiguous. Between the trimmed V and J ends, which lost 4 bases and 9 bases, there was a span of 11 bases. Germline loops: CDR1 SGHKS, CDR2 YYEKEE (reference sequence). The CDR3 totals 11 residues.

In this sample, this clonotype turned up a few times. The rearrangement links TRBV7-2 to TRBJ2-1; 12 bases fit TRBD2. The V segment lost 3 bases and the J segment 9 bases; nucleotides outside the gene matches: 9. Germline CDR1 and CDR2: SGHTA and FQGNSA. The length of the CDR3 is 16 residues. CDR3 DNA sequence: TGTGCCAGCAGCTTCCCCGAGACTAGCGGGAGTGGTGAGCAGTTCTTC. Translated: CASSFPETSGSGEQFF.

This clonotype was seen repeatedly, ten times or more. The rearrangement links TRBV5-1 to TRBJ1-2; tentative D call: TRBD1 (6 bases). The CDR3 has 13 residues. The V and J ends lost 5 bases and 7 bases respectively, with 15 bases between them. Germline CDR1 SGHRS, CDR2 YFSETQ. CDR3 in amino acids: CASSPRGPGGYTF. CDR3 sequence (DNA): TGCGCCAGCAGTCCTCGGGGGCCGGGTGGCTACACCTTC.

This clonotype occurred a few times. The genes are TRBV3-1 and TRBJ2-7; D tentatively fits TRBD1 or TRBD2 (6 bases each). Trimming took off 0 bases at V and 5 bases at J, with 14 bases between the two ends. CDR1 is LGHDT, CDR2 YNNKEL, per germline (reference sequence). This CDR3 contains 15 residues. CDR3 protein: CASSQEGQGRNEQYF. CDR3 sequence (DNA): TGTGCCAGCAGCCAAGAGGGCCAGGGGAGGAACGAGCAGTACTTC.

Ten or more counts support this clonotype. The genes are TRBV29-1 and TRBJ2-1; D possibly corresponds to TRBD1 (5 bases). Germline V lookup: CDR1 SQVTM, CDR2 ANQGSEA. Trimming removed 2 bases at V and 3 bases at J, with 8 bases between. This CDR3 region has 13 residues. In DNA form, the CDR3 reads TGCAGCGTTGAAACAGGAGACTACAATGAGCAGTTCTTC. Translated: CSVETGDYNEQFF.

This clonotype was counted between two and nine times. The V and J genes are TRBV11-3 and TRBJ2-1, with 7 nucleotides matching TRBD1. CDR3 length: 15 amino acids. J lost 0 bases, V lost 5 bases, and 4 bases had no gene match. Germline V gene sequence: CDR1 SGHNT, CDR2 YENEEA. CDR3 region: CASSKDRSSYNEQFF. The CDR3 region has the DNA TGTGCCAGCAGCAAGGACAGGAGCTCCTACAATGAGCAGTTCTTC.

The rearrangement links TRBV15 to TRBJ2-7; D gene unclear. CDR1 is LNHNV, CDR2 YYDKDF, per germline (reference sequence). V was shortened by 5 bases and J by 3 bases, with 14 bases between the two germline ends. The CDR3 contains 14 residues. The chain's CDR3 is CATSPMPNRYEQYF. CDR3 sequence (DNA): TGTGCCACCAGCCCAATGCCCAACCGCTACGAGCAGTACTTC. Full variable domain (outside the CDR3, taken from reference TRBV15 and TRBJ2-7): DAMVIQNPRYQVTQFGKPVTLSCSQTLNHNVMYWYQQKSSQAPKLLFHYYDKDFNNEADTPDNFQSRRPNTSFCFLDIRSPGLGDTAMYLCATSPMPNRYEQYFGPGTRLTVT.

The rearrangement joins TRBV2 to TRBJ2-7, with a tentative D call TRBD2 (7 bases). There are 14 residues in the CDR3. Per germline, CDR1 SNHLY and CDR2 FYNNEI. Between the trimmed V and J ends, which lost 9 bases and 0 bases, there was a span of 15 bases. The CDR3 region has the DNA TGTGCCAGTAAGGGAGGGGGGAGCTCCTACGAGCAGTACTTC. Its translation: CASKGGGSSYEQYF.